These 15 T cell receptor beta chains were sequenced from one sample in a study of identical twins. TCRdb reprocessed the 5' RACE reads with MiXCR, giving one entry per CDR3 protein. The data hold hundreds of thousands of distinct CDR3 sequences, with roughly 26% observed a single time. This same sample was also part of a study on T cells expressing NK-cell markers.

Sequencing was done on a sample of CD4+ T cells sorted from blood. The receptors derive from a woman under 30 in good health.

This chain joins TRBV7-3 and TRBJ2-3; 7 bases align to TRBD2. The length of the CDR3 is 12 residues. The germline gives CDR1 SGHTA, CDR2 FQGTGA. The junction had 6 bases not matched to a gene; V was cut back by 5 bases and J by 10 bases. CDR3 coding DNA: TGTGCCAGCAGCACAGGACTAGTGCCGCAGTATTTT. The encoded protein is CASSTGLVPQYF.

There are a few counts of this clonotype. The genes are TRBV20-1 and TRBJ2-3, with 10 bases aligning to TRBD1. Germline V gene lookup returns CDR1 DFQATT and CDR2 SNEGSKA (reference sequence). V gave up 5 bases and J gave up 2 bases; unmatched junction bases: 10. The CDR3 is 16 amino acids. The CDR3 region is CSASRQGAIATDTQYF. CDR3 bases: TGCAGTGCTTCAAGACAGGGGGCGATTGCCACAGATACGCAGTATTTT.

This clonotype was observed a handful of times. The rearrangement uses TRBV20-1 and TRBJ2-3; no clear D gene. The germline V gene encodes CDR1 DFQATT and CDR2 SNEGSKA (reference sequence). This CDR3 has 12 residues. V dropped 0 bases and J dropped 5 bases, with 6 bases sitting between them. CDR3 coding DNA: TGCAGTGCTAGAGAACGAGAAGATACGCAGTATTTT. This codes for CSAREREDTQYF.

The J gene is TRBJ2-5, the V gene TRBV4-3, with D possibly being TRBD1 (6 bases). This CDR3 has 14 residues. Looked up from germline, CDR1 is LGHNA and CDR2 is YSLEER. V was trimmed by 1 base and J by 2 bases, leaving 8 bases between them. CDR3 nucleotides: TGCGCCAGCAGCCAAGCCGGGACACAAGAGACCCAGTACTTC. It codes for CASSQAGTQETQYF.

Only a few counts were recorded for this clonotype. The chain joins TRBV9 to TRBJ2-3, with D uncertain. Per germline, CDR1 SGDLS and CDR2 YYNGEE. Trimming removed 3 bases at V and 5 bases at J, with 7 bases between. There are 12 residues in the CDR3. CDR3 protein: CASSGQVDTQYF. Here the CDR3 DNA reads TGTGCCAGCAGCGGCCAGGTAGATACGCAGTATTTT.

This chain uses TRBV29-1 with TRBJ2-1, with no clear D. The ends were cut back, 4 bases at V and 6 bases at J, with 13 bases in the middle. The CDR3 covers 13 residues. The germline V gene has CDR1 SQVTM and CDR2 ANQGSEA. The CDR3 nucleotides read TGCAGCGTTGCTAGTAAGTGGGTCAATGAGCAGTTCTTC. Protein sequence: CSVASKWVNEQFF.

Here the CDR3 reads CATSREAQGAGGYTF. CDR3 coding DNA: TGTGCCACCAGCAGAGAGGCACAGGGGGCTGGAGGCTACACCTTC. This chain connects TRBV15 to TRBJ1-2; 9 bases fit TRBD1. Germline loops: CDR1 LNHNV, CDR2 YYDKDF (reference sequence). The ends lost 0 bases at V and 8 bases at J; junction bases unmatched: 7. The CDR3 spans 15 residues.

The chain couples TRBV11-2 to TRBJ2-1; no clear D. The CDR3 extends over 12 amino acids. Germline CDR1 and CDR2: SGHAT and FQNNGV. The ends were cut back, 11 bases at V and 4 bases at J, with 12 bases in the middle. For the CDR3, the DNA is TGTGCCGTTGTTGGACGGTACAATGAGCAGTTCTTC. Residues: CAVVGRYNEQFF. Full variable domain (remainder filled in from reference TRBV11-2 and TRBJ2-1): EAGVAQSPRYKIIEKRQSVAFWCNPISGHATLYWYQQILGQGPKLLIQFQNNGVVDDSQLPKDRFSAERLKGVDSTLKIQPAKLEDSAVYLCAVVGRYNEQFFGPGTRLTVL.

The gene calls are TRBV18 and TRBJ1-5; 9 bases agree with TRBD1. The CDR3 has 14 residues. After removal of 3 bases from V and 5 bases from J, the junction contained 2 bases not matched to a gene. Looked up from germline, CDR1 is KGHSH and CDR2 is LQKENI. In nucleotides, the CDR3 is TGTGCCAGCTCACCGACAGGGGGGGATCAGCCCCAGCATTTT. This sequence encodes CASSPTGGDQPQHF.

V gene TRBV3-1 combines with J gene TRBJ2-5; 12 bases agree with TRBD2. V lost 2 bases, J lost 2 bases, and 9 bases stayed unmatched. The CDR3 runs to 18 residues. Germline CDR1 reads LGHDT; CDR2 reads YNNKEL (reference sequence). The CDR3 is CASSQRRGTSGGQETQYF. CDR3 coding DNA: TGTGCCAGCAGCCAACGCAGGGGCACTAGCGGGGGGCAAGAGACCCAGTACTTC.

The chain couples TRBV11-3 to TRBJ1-6, with 7 bases that match TRBD1. The length of the CDR3 is 15 residues. Germline CDR1 SGHNT, CDR2 YENEEA. Trimming took 5 bases from V and 7 from J; bases not matched to a gene: 8. The CDR3 nucleotides read TGTGCCAGCAGCCTCCAGGGGACAGAAAATTCACCCCTCCACTTT. Translation: CASSLQGTENSPLHF.

The rearrangement uses TRBV20-1 and TRBJ2-1; 7 bases are shared with TRBD2. The CDR3 covers 14 residues. Germline CDR1 DFQATT, CDR2 SNEGSKA (reference sequence). The V and J ends lost 2 bases and 5 bases, in that order; junction bases with no gene match: 6. As DNA, the CDR3 is TGCAGTGCTAGATTCCCGGGACTAAACAATGAGCAGTTCTTC. This codes for CSARFPGLNNEQFF.

The chain links TRBV20-1 to TRBJ2-2; tentative D call: TRBD1 (6 bases). Germline V gene data show CDR1 as DFQATT and CDR2 as SNEGSKA (reference sequence). Trimming pared 4 bases from V and 1 base from J, leaving 10 bases between. The CDR3 length is 14 residues. The CDR3 region has the DNA TGCAGTGCTAACAGGGATCTGAACACCGGGGAGCTGTTTTTT. It translates to CSANRDLNTGELFF.

V and J are TRBV3-1 and TRBJ2-1; 9 bases are a match to TRBD1. This CDR3 is built from 13 residues. With 7 bases clipped from V and 7 bases from J, the junction kept 5 bases outside the gene matches. Looked up from germline, CDR1 is LGHDT and CDR2 is YNNKEL (reference sequence). CDR3 region: CASKQGAGNEQFF. The CDR3 bases are TGTGCCAGCAAACAGGGGGCTGGAAATGAGCAGTTCTTC.

Many counts were recorded for this clonotype. This chain joins TRBV20-1 and TRBJ1-1; D may be TRBD1 (6 bases). Trimming pared 3 bases from V and 0 bases from J, leaving 11 bases between. This CDR3 has 14 amino acids. From germline, CDR1 is DFQATT and CDR2 SNEGSKA (reference sequence). The CDR3 spells CSARGGAMNTEAFF. In nucleotides, the CDR3 is TGCAGTGCTAGGGGGGGCGCGATGAACACTGAAGCTTTCTTT.